A selection of T cell receptor beta chains follows, all from one sample in a study of T cells in Graves' hyperthyroidism and ophthalmopathy. TCRdb reprocessed the multiplex PCR reads via MiXCR and lists one record per CDR3 protein. The sample lists 250,000 or so distinct CDR3 sequences, 15% occurring once. Sequencing was done on a sample of blood. All receptors derive from a woman between 50 and 59 years old with Graves' hyperthyroidism that later progressed to Graves' ophthalmopathy. The CDR3 runs from the conserved cysteine through the conserved F or W. D genes are given only for firm matches. Not all rows give a size; the values are once, few, many and, for expanded clones, a class.

CDR3 length: 10
clone size: -
J gene: TRBJ2-1
D gene: -
V gene: TRBV6-1
CDR3 protein: CASARNEQFF
CDR3 DNA: TGTGCCAGCGCGAGGAATGAGCAGTTCTTC

CDR3 length: 14
clone size: many
J gene: TRBJ2-5
D gene: -
V gene: TRBV12-3/TRBV12-4
CDR3 protein: CASSGPDSQETQYF
CDR3 DNA: TGTGCCAGCAGTGGACCGGACAGCCAAGAGACCCAGTACTTC

CDR3 length: 17
clone size: many
J gene: TRBJ2-1
D gene: -
V gene: TRBV7-3
CDR3 protein: CASSSPPGSGPYNEQFF
CDR3 DNA: TGTGCCAGCAGCTCCCCCCCGGGGAGCGGACCCTACAATGAGCAGTTCTTC

CDR3 length: 16
clone size: few
J gene: TRBJ2-1
D gene: -
V gene: TRBV10-3
CDR3 protein: CAISERKPGLYNEQFF
CDR3 DNA: TGTGCCATCAGTGAGCGGAAGCCGGGACTCTACAATGAGCAGTTCTTC

CDR3 length: 11
clone size: many
J gene: TRBJ2-7
D gene: -
V gene: TRBV20-1
CDR3 protein: CSARKSYEQYF
CDR3 DNA: TGCAGTGCTAGAAAGAGCTACGAGCAGTACTTC

CDR3 length: 14
clone size: many
J gene: TRBJ1-1
D gene: -
V gene: TRBV5-1
CDR3 protein: CASSLQGWNTEAFF
CDR3 DNA: TGCGCCAGCAGCTTACAGGGATGGAACACTGAAGCTTTCTTT

CDR3 length: 11
clone size: many
J gene: TRBJ2-1
D gene: -
V gene: TRBV2
CDR3 protein: CASTPNNEQFF
CDR3 DNA: TGTGCCAGCACCCCAAACAATGAGCAGTTCTTC

CDR3 length: 14
clone size: -
J gene: TRBJ2-7
D gene: -
V gene: TRBV19
CDR3 protein: CASSIARESDEQYF
CDR3 DNA: TGTGCCAGTAGTATTGCCAGGGAAAGTGACGAGCAGTACTTC

CDR3 length: 14
clone size: few
J gene: TRBJ2-6
D gene: -
V gene: TRBV20-1
CDR3 protein: CSATRNPGANVLTF
CDR3 DNA: TGCAGTGCTACCCGGAACCCTGGGGCCAACGTCCTGACTTTC

CDR3 length: 19
clone size: many
J gene: TRBJ2-3
D gene: -
V gene: TRBV28
CDR3 protein: CASSLMGGGRSLVTDTQYF
CDR3 DNA: TGTGCCAGCAGTTTAATGGGTGGGGGCAGGTCCCTGGTTACGGATACGCAGTATTTT

CDR3 length: 12
clone size: -
J gene: TRBJ2-7
D gene: -
V gene: TRBV7-9
CDR3 protein: CASSPDNYEQYF
CDR3 DNA: TGTGCCAGCAGCCCTGACAACTACGAGCAGTACTTC

CDR3 length: 14
clone size: -
J gene: TRBJ2-2
D gene: TRBD1
V gene: TRBV5-6
CDR3 protein: CASNRGGASGELFF
CDR3 DNA: TGTGCCAGCAACCGAGGGGGCGCGTCCGGGGAGCTGTTTTTT

CDR3 length: 14
clone size: many
J gene: TRBJ1-5
D gene: -
V gene: TRBV2
CDR3 protein: CASSRIGRNQPQHF
CDR3 DNA: TGTGCCAGCAGCCGCATAGGTCGCAATCAGCCCCAGCATTTT

CDR3 length: 16
clone size: few
J gene: TRBJ2-1
D gene: -
V gene: TRBV25-1
CDR3 protein: CASSASTGRGYNEQFF
CDR3 DNA: TGTGCCAGCAGTGCCTCGACAGGTCGCGGCTACAATGAGCAGTTCTTC

CDR3 length: 14
clone size: -
J gene: TRBJ2-5
D gene: -
V gene: TRBV25-1
CDR3 protein: CASSDRDHRETQYF
CDR3 DNA: TGTGCCAGCAGTGACCGGGACCATCGGGAGACCCAGTACTTC

CDR3 length: 15
clone size: many
J gene: TRBJ2-1
D gene: -
V gene: TRBV6-1
CDR3 protein: CASRRRGETYNEQFF
CDR3 DNA: TGTGCCAGCAGACGAAGAGGGGAGACCTACAATGAGCAGTTCTTC

CDR3 length: 13
clone size: many
J gene: TRBJ2-3
D gene: -
V gene: TRBV10-3
CDR3 protein: CAISAGVADTQYF
CDR3 DNA: TGTGCCATCAGTGCGGGAGTTGCAGATACGCAGTATTTT